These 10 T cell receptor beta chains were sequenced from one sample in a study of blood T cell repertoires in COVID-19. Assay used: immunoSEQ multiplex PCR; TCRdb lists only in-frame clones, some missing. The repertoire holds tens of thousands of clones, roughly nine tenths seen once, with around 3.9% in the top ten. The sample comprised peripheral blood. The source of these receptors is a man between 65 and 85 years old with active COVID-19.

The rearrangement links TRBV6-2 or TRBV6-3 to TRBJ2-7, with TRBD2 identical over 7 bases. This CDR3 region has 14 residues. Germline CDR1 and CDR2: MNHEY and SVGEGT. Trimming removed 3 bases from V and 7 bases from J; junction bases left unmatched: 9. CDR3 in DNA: TGTGCCAGCAGTTATTGGCTAGAAGCGGGGGAGCAGTACTTC. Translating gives CASSYWLEAGEQYF.

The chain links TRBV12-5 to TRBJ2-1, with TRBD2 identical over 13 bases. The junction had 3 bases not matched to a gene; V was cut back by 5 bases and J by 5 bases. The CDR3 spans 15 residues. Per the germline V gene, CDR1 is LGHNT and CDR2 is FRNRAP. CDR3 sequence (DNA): TGTGCTAGTGGTACCGGGACTAGCGGGGACAATGAGCAGTTCTTC. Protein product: CASGTGTSGDNEQFF.

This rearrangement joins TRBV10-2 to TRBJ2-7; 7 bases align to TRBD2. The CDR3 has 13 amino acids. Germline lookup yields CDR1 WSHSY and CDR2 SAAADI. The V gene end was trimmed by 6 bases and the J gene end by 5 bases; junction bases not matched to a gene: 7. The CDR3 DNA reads TGCGCCAGCAGGGGGGGGACTACGGACGAGCAGTACTTC. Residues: CASRGGTTDEQYF.

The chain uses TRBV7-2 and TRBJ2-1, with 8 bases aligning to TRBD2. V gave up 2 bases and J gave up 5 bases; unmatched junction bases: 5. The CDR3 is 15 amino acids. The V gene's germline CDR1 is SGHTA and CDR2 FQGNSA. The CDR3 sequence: CASSLRSGSHNEQFF. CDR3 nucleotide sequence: TGTGCCAGCAGCTTACGGAGCGGGAGCCACAATGAGCAGTTCTTC.

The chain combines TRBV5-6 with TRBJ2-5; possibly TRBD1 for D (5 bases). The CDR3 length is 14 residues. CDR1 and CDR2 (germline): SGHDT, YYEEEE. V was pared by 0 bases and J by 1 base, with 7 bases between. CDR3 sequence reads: CASSLAGPQETQYF. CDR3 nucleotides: TGTGCCAGCAGCTTGGCAGGGCCCCAAGAGACCCAGTACTTC.

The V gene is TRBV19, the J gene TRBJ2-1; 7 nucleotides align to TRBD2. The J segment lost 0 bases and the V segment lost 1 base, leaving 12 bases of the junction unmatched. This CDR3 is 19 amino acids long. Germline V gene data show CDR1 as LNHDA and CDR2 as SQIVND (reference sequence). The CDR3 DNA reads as TGTGCCAGTAGTATAGGGCCTCCGGGGGGACGAGGCTCCTACAATGAGCAGTTCTTC. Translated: CASSIGPPGGRGSYNEQFF.

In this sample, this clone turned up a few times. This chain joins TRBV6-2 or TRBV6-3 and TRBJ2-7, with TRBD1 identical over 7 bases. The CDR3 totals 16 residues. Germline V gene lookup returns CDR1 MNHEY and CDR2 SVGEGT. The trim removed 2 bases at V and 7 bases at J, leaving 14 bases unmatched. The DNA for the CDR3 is TGTGCCAGCAGTTACACCCCCGGGACAGAATATAGGGAGCAGTACTTC. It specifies CASSYTPGTEYREQYF.

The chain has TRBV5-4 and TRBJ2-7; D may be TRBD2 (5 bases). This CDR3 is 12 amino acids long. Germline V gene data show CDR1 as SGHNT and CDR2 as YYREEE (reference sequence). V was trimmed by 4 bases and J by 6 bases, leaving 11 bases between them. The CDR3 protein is CASSKSGSEQYF. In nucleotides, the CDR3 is TGTGCCAGCAGCAAGAGCGGCTCCGAGCAGTACTTC.

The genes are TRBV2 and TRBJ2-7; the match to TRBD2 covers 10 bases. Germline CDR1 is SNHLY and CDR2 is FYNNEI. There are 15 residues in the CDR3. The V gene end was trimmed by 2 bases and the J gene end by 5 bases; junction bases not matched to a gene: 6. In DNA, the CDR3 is TGTGCCAGCAGTGAAAGGAGCGGGAGGGCCCACGAGCAGTACTTC. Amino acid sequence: CASSERSGRAHEQYF. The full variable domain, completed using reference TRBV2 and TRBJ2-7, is EPEVTQTPSHQVTQMGQEVILRCVPISNHLYFYWYRQILGQKVEFLVSFYNNEISEKSEIFDDQFSVERPDGSNFTLKIRSTKLEDSAMYFCASSERSGRAHEQYFGPGTRLTVT.

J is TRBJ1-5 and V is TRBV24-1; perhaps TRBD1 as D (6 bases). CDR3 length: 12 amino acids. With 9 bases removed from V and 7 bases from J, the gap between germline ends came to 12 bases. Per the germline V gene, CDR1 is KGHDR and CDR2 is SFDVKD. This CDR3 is CATSRGGQPQHF. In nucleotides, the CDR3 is TGTGCCACCTCCAGGGGTGGGCAGCCCCAGCATTTT.